This TCR beta chain was observed in a study of T cells in Graves' hyperthyroidism and ophthalmopathy. Researchers took RNA transcripts and amplified the TCR beta CDR3 regions from them. A first-round RT-PCR of the TCR CDR3 used the HTBI primer set. TCRdb re-derived calls from the multiplex PCR reads in MiXCR, one entry per CDR3 protein. The sample lists approximately 620,000 distinct CDR3 sequences, roughly a sixth occurring once. The sample holds many counts of this clonotype. Trimming removed 0 bases from V and 4 bases from J, with 10 bases in between. Germline CDR1 MNHEY, CDR2 SVGAGI. This CDR3 is 14 amino acids long.

This clonotype originated in a woman in her forties with Graves' ophthalmopathy. The chain couples TRBV6-5 to TRBJ2-7, with D tentatively TRBD1 (6 bases). Sequences were obtained from blood. For the CDR3, the DNA is TGTGCCAGCAGTTACTCCCTGACAGGTTACGAGCAGTACTTC. It is translated as CASSYSLTGYEQYF.